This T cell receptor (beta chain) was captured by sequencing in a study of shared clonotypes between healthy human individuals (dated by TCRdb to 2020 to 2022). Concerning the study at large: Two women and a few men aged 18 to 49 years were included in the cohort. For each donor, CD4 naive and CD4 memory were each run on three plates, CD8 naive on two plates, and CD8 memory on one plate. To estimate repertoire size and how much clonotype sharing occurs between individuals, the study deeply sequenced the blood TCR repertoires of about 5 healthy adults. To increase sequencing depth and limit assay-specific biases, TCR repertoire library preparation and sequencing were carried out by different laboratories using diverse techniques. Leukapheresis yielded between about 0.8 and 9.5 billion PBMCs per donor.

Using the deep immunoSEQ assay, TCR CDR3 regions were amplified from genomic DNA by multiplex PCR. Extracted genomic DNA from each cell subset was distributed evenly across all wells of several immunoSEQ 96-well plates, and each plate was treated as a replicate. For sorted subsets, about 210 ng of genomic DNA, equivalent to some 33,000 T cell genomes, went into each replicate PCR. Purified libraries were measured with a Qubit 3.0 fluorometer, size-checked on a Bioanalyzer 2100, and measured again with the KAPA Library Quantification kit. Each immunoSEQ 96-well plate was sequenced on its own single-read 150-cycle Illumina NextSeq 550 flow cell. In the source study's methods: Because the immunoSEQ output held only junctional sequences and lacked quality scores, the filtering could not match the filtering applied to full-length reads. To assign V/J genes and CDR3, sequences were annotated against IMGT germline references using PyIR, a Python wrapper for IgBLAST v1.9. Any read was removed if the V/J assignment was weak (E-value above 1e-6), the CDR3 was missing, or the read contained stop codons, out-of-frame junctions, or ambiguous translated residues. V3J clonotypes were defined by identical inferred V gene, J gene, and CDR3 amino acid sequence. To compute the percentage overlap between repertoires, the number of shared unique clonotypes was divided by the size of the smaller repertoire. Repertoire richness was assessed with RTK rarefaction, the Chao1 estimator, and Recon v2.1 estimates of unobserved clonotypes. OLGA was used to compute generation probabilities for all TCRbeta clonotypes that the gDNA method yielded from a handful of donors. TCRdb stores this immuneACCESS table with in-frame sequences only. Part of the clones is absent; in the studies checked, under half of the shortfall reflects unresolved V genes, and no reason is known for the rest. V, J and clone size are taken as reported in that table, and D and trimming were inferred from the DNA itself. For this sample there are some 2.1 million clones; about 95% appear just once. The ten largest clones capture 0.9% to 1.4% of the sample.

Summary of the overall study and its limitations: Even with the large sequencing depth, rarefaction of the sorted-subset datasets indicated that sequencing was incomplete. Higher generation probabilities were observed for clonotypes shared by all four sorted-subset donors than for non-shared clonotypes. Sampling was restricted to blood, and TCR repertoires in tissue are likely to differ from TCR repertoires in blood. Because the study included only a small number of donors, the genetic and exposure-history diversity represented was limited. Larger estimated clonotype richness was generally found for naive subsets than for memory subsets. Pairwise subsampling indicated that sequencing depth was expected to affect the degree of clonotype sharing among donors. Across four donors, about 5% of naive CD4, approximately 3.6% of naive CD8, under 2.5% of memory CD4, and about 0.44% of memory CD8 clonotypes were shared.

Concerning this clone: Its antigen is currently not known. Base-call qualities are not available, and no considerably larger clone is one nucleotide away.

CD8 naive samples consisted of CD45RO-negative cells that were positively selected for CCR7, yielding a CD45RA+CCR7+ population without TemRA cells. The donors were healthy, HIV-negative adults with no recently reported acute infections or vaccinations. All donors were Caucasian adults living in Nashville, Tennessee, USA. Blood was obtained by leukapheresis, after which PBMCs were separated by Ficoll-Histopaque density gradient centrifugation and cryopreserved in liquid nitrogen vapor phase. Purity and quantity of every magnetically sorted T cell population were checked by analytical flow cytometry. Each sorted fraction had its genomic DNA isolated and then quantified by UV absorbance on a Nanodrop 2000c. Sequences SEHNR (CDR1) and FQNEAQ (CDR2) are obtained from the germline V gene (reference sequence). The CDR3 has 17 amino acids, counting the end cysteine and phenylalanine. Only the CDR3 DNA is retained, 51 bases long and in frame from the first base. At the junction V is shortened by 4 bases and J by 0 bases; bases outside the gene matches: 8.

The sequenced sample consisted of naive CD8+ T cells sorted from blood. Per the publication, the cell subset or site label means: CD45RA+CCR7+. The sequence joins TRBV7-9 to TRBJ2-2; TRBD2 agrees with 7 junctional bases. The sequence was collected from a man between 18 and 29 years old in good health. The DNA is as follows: TGTGCCAGCAGCTCCTATACACTAGCGTCGAACACCGGGGAGCTGTTTTTT. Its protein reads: CASSSYTLASNTGELFF.